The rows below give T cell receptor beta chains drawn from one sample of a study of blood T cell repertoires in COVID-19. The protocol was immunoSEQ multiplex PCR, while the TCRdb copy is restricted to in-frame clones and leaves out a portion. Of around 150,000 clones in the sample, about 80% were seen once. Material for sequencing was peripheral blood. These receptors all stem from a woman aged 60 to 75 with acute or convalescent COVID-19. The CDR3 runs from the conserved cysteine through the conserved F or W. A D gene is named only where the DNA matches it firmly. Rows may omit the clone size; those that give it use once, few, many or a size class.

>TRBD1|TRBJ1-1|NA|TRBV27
CASSLTGVEAFF
TGTGCCAGCAGCCTGACAGGGGTCGAGGCTTTCTTT
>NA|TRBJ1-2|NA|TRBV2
CASSDRQHGYTF
TGTGCCAGCAGTGACAGACAACATGGCTACACCTTC
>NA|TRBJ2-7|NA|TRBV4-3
CASSQDSRGNNYEQYF
TGCGCCAGCAGCCAAGATTCGCGGGGCAACAACTACGAGCAGTACTTC
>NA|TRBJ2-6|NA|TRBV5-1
CASAQTDSGANVLTF
TGCGCCAGCGCACAGACAGACTCTGGGGCCAACGTCCTGACTTTC
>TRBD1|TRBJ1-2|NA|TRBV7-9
CASSPTGEGYGYTF
TGTGCCAGCAGCCCGACAGGGGAGGGCTATGGCTACACCTTC
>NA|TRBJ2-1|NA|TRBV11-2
CASIRGANEQFF
TGTGCCAGCATTCGGGGTGCCAATGAGCAGTTCTTC
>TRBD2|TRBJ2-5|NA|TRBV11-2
CASSLRREGPTQYF
TGTGCCAGCAGCTTAAGGCGGGAGGGCCCGACCCAGTACTTC
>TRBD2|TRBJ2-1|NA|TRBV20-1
CSVWGGNEQFF
TGCAGTGTGTGGGGGGGAAATGAGCAGTTCTTC
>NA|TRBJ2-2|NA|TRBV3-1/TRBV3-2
CASSQDGLALTGGELFF
TGTGCCAGCAGCCAAGATGGGCTAGCACTCACGGGCGGGGAGCTGTTTTTT
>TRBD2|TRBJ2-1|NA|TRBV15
CATSRALGGVSYNEQFF
TGTGCCACCAGCAGAGCGTTGGGGGGGGTTTCCTACAATGAGCAGTTCTTC
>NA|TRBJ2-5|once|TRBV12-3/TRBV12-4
CASSRSGQETQYF
TGTGCCAGCAGTAGGTCGGGGCAAGAGACCCAGTACTTC
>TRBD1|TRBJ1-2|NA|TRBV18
CASSPGTGSFGYTF
TGTGCCAGCTCACCCGGGACAGGGTCATTTGGCTACACCTTC
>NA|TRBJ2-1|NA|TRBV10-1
CASSLSGGYNEQFF
TGCGCCAGCAGTCTCTCGGGTGGCTACAATGAGCAGTTCTTC
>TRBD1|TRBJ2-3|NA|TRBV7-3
CASSSPGTAGDTQYF
TGTGCCAGCAGCTCGCCCGGGACAGCAGGAGATACGCAGTATTTT
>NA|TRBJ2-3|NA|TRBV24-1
CATSGQGLGTDTQYF
TGTGCCACCAGTGGGCAGGGGTTAGGTACAGATACGCAGTATTTT
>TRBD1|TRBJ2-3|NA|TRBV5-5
CASSLGLPGQGRPSTDTQYF
TGTGCCAGCAGTTTGGGCCTTCCGGGACAGGGGAGACCTAGCACAGATACGCAGTATTTT
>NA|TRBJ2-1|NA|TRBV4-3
CASSQVRSGYNEQFF
TGCGCCAGCAGCCAAGTACGTAGCGGCTACAATGAGCAGTTCTTC
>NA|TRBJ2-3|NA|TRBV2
CASPAMAGSTDTQYF
TGTGCCAGCCCGGCCATGGCAGGGAGCACAGATACGCAGTATTTT
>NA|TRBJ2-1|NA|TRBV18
CASSPPALNEQFF
TGTGCCAGCTCACCACCAGCCCTCAATGAGCAGTTCTTC
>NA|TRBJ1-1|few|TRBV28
CASSLSGHAHTEAFF
TGTGCCAGCAGTTTGTCAGGACATGCCCACACTGAAGCTTTCTTT
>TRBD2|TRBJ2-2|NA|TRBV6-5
CASRLAGYGELFF
TGTGCCAGCAGGCTAGCGGGGTACGGGGAGCTGTTTTTT
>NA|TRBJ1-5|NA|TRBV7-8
CASTISGYNQPQHF
TGTGCCAGCACCATAAGCGGGTATAATCAGCCCCAGCATTTT
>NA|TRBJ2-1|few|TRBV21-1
CASSKDRVASYNEQFF
TGTGCCAGCAGCAAAGACCGGGTAGCCTCCTACAATGAGCAGTTCTTC
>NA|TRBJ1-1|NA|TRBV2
CANRGNTEAFF
TGTGCCAATCGGGGGAATACTGAAGCTTTCTTT
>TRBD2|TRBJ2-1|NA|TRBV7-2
CASSPTSADYNEQFF
TGTGCCAGCAGCCCTACTAGCGCGGATTACAATGAGCAGTTCTTC
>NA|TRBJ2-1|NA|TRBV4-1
CASSQESGEQFF
TGCGCCAGCAGCCAAGAGTCAGGGGAGCAGTTCTTC
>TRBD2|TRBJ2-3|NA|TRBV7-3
CASSFLAGVGDTQYF
TGTGCCAGCAGCTTTCTAGCGGGAGTTGGCGATACGCAGTATTTT
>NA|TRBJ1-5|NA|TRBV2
CASSEATQGNQPQHF
TGTGCCAGCAGTGAAGCAACCCAGGGAAATCAGCCCCAGCATTTT
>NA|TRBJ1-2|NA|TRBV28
CASSLEGWGYTF
TGTGCCAGCAGTTTGGAGGGATGGGGTTACACCTTC
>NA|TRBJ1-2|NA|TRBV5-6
CASSLFTGRGGYTF
TGTGCCAGCAGCTTGTTTACAGGGAGGGGTGGCTACACCTTC
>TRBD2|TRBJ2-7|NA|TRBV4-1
CASSQSGGHYEQYF
TGCGCCAGCAGCCAAAGCGGGGGCCATTACGAGCAGTACTTC
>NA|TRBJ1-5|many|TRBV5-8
CASSFDGTHQPQHF
TGTGCCAGCAGCTTTGACGGGACACATCAGCCCCAGCATTTT
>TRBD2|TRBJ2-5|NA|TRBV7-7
CASSLAPGLVETQYF
TGTGCCAGCAGCTTAGCACCGGGACTAGTCGAGACCCAGTACTTC
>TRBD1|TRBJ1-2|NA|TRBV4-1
CASSQDKGRGYGYTF
TGCGCCAGCAGCCAAGATAAGGGCAGGGGGTATGGCTACACCTTC
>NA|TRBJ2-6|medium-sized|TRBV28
CASSYISGANVLTF
TGTGCCAGCAGTTACATCTCTGGGGCCAACGTCCTGACTTTC
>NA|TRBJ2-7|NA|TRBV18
CASSPLGQGGEQYF
TGTGCCAGCTCACCCTTGGGGCAGGGCGGCGAGCAGTACTTC
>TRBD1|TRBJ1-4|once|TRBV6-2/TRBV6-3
CASSTSGTANEKLFF
TGTGCCAGCAGTACCTCCGGGACAGCTAATGAAAAACTGTTTTTT
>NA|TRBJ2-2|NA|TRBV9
CASSDGRGDTGELFF
TGTGCCAGCAGCGACGGGAGAGGGGACACCGGGGAGCTGTTTTTT
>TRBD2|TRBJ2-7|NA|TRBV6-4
CASTRLAGDEQYF
TGTGCCAGCACCAGACTAGCGGGAGACGAGCAGTACTTC
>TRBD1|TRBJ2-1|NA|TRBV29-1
CSVDRDSPYNEQFF
TGCAGCGTTGACCGGGACAGCCCCTACAATGAGCAGTTCTTC
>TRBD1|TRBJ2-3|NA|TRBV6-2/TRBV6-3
CASSNRGRTDTQYF
TGTGCCAGCAGTAACAGGGGCCGAACAGATACGCAGTATTTT
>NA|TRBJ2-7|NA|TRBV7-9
CASSLESWSEQYF
TGTGCCAGCAGCTTAGAATCCTGGAGCGAGCAGTACTTC
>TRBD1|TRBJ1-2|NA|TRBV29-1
CSAPGQGGYGYTF
TGCAGCGCACCGGGACAGGGAGGTTATGGCTACACCTTC
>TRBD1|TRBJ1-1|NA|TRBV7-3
CASSPGQGGTEAFF
TGTGCCAGCAGCCCAGGACAGGGGGGCACTGAAGCTTTCTTT
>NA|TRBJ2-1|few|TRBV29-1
CSGKGGQQFF
TGCAGCGGGAAGGGAGGCCAGCAGTTCTTC
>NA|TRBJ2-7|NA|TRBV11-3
CASSLAGTHEQYF
TGTGCCAGCAGCTTAGCAGGTACCCACGAGCAGTACTTC
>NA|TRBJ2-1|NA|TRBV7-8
CASSQAESSYNEQFF
TGTGCCAGCAGCCAGGCGGAAAGCTCCTACAATGAGCAGTTCTTC
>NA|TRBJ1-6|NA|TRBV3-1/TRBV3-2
CASSQLPVVPPLHF
TGTGCCAGCAGCCAACTTCCAGTGGTGCCACCCCTCCACTTT
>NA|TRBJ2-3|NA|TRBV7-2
CASSPRRTSAGDRTDTQYF
TGTGCCAGCAGCCCCCGAAGGACTAGCGCGGGGGACAGGACAGATACGCAGTATTTT
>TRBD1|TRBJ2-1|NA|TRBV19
CASSIDRESNEQFF
TGTGCCAGTAGTATTGACAGGGAGAGCAATGAGCAGTTCTTC
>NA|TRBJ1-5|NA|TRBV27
CASSLWPTNNQPQHF
TGTGCCAGCAGTTTGTGGCCGACAAACAATCAGCCCCAGCATTTT